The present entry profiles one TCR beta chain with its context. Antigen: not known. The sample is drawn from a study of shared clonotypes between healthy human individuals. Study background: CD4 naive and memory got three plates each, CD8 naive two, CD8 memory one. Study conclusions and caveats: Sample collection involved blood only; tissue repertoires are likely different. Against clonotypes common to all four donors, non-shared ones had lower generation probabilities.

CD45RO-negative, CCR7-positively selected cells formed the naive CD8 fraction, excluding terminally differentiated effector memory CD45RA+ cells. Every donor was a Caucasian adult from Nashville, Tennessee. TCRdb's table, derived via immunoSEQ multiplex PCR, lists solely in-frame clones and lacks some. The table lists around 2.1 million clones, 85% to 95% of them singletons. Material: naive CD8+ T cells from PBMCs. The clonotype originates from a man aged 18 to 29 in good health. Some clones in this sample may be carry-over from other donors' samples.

DNA of the CDR3: TGCGCCAGCAGTGAGTCTCAGCGGGGTCCGACGCAGTATTTT. It codes for CASSESQRGPTQYF. This chain uses TRBV10-2 with TRBJ2-3, with TRBD2 matching 7 bases. With V trimmed by 0 bases and J by 9 bases, 6 bases remained unmatched. The CDR3 spans 14 residues. CDR1 WSHSY and CDR2 SAAADI come from the germline V gene.